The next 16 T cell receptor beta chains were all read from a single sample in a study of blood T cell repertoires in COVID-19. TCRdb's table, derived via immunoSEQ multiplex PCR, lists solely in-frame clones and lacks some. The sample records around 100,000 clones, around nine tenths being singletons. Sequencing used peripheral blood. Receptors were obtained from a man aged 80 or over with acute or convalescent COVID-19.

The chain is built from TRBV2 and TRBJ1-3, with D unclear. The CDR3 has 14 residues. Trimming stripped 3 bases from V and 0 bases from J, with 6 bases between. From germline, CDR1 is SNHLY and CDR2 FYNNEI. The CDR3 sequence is CASSDGSSGNTIYF. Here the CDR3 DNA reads TGTGCCAGCAGTGACGGGAGCTCTGGAAACACCATATATTTT.

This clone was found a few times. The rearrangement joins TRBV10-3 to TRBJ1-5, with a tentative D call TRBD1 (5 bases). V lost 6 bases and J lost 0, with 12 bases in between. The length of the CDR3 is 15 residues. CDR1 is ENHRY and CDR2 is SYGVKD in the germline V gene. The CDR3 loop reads CAIRAGQDSNQPQHF. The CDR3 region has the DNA TGTGCCATCAGGGCCGGACAAGATAGCAATCAGCCCCAGCATTTT.

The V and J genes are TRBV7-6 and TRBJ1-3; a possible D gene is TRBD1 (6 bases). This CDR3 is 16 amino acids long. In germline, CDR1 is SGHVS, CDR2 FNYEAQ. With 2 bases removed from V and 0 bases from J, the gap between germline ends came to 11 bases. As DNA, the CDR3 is TGTGCCAGCAGCTTATATGGACAGAACTCTGGAAACACCATATATTTT. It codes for CASSLYGQNSGNTIYF.

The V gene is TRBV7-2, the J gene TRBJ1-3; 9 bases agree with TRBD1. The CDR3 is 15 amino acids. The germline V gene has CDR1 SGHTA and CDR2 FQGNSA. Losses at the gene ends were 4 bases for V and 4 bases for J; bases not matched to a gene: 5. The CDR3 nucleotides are TGTGCCAGCAGCTACACAGGGGGCCGGGGAAACACCATATATTTT. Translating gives CASSYTGGRGNTIYF.

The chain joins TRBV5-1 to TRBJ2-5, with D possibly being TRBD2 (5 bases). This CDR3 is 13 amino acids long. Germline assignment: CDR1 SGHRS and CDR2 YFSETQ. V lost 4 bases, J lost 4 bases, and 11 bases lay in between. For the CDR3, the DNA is TGCGCCAGCAGCCGGCGCGAGGGAGAGACCCAGTACTTC. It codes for CASSRREGETQYF. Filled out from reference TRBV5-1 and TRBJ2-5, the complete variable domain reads KAGVTQTPRYLIKTRGQQVTLSCSPISGHRSVSWYQQTPGQGLQFLFEYFSETQRNKGNFPGRFSGRQFSNSRSEMNVSTLELGDSALYLCASSRREGETQYFGPGTRLLVL.

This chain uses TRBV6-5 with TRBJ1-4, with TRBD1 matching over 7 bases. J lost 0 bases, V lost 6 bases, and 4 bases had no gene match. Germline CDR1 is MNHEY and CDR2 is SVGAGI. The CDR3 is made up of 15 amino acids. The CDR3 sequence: CASSPGTATNEKLFF. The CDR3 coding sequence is TGTGCCAGCAGCCCCGGGACAGCAACTAATGAAAAACTGTTTTTT.

The CDR3 DNA reads TGCGCCAGCAGCGTCTCAGGTGTGGGCACTGAAGCTTTCTTT. Amino acids: CASSVSGVGTEAFF. The chain recombines TRBV5-1 with TRBJ1-1; D not certain. Trimming shortened V by 4 bases and J by 4 bases, and 14 bases separated the two germline ends. Germline-derived CDR1 and CDR2 are SGHRS and YFSETQ. This CDR3 is 14 amino acids long.

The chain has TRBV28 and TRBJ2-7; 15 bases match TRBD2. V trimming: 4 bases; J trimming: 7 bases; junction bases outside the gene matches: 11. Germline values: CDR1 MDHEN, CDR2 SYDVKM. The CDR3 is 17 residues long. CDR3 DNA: TGTGCCAGCAGTTCTCCGAGGACTAGCGGGAGGGCCCGGGAGCAGTACTTC. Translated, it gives CASSSPRTSGRAREQYF.

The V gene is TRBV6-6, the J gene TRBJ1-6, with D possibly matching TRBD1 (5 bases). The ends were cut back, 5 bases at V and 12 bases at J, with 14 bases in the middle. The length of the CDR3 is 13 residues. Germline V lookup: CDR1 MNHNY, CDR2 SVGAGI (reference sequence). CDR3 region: CASSRGTGGPLHF. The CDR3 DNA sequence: TGTGCCAGCAGTCGGGGCACGGGGGGACCCCTCCACTTT.

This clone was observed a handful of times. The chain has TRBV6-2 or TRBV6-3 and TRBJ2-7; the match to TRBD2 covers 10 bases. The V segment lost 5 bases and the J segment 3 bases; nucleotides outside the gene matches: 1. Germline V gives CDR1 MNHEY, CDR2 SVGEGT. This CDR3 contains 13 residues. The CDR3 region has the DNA TGTGCCAGCAGTAGGACTAGCGGCTACGAGCAGTACTTC. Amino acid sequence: CASSRTSGYEQYF.

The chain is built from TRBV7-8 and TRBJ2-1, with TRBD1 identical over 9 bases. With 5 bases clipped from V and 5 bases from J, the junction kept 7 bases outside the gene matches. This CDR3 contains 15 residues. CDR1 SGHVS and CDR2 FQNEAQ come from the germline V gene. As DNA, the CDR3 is TGTGCCAGCAGCACGACAGGGGGAAGAAACAATGAGCAGTTCTTC. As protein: CASSTTGGRNNEQFF.

CDR3 DNA sequence: TGTGCCAGCTCAGGGGGATTCACCGGCGAGCAGTACTTC. This sequence encodes CASSGGFTGEQYF. This chain uses TRBV6-5 with TRBJ2-7, with 7 bases aligning to TRBD1. Germline trimming cut 8 bases from V and 6 bases from J; bases unmatched to any gene: 10. The germline V gene has CDR1 MNHEY and CDR2 SVGAGI. The CDR3 length is 13 residues.

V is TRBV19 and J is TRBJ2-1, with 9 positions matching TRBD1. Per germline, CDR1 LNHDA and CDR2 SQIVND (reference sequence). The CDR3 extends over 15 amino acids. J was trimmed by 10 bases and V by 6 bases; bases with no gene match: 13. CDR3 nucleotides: TGTGCCAGTAGGGGTCCGGGACAGGGTATTCGGGAGCAGTTCTTC. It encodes CASRGPGQGIREQFF. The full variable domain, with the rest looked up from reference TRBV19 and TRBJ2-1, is DGGITQSPKYLFRKEGQNVTLSCEQNLNHDAMYWYRQDPGQGLRLIYYSQIVNDFQKGDIAEGYSVSREKKESFPLTVTSAQKNPTAFYLCASRGPGQGIREQFFGPGTRLTVL.

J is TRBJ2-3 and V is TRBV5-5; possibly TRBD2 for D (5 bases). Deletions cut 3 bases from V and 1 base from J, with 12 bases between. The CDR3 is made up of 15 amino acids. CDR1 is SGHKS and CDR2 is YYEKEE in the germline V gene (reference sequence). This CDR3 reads CASSSLASRTDTQYF. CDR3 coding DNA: TGTGCCAGCAGCTCTCTAGCCTCTCGCACAGATACGCAGTATTTT.

The CDR3 sequence: CASSLPGRGGGDTQYF. The CDR3 nucleotides are TGTGCCAGCAGTCTCCCAGGAAGGGGAGGTGGAGATACGCAGTATTTT. The rearrangement joins TRBV28 to TRBJ2-3; tentative D call: TRBD2 (6 bases). CDR1 is MDHEN, CDR2 SYDVKM, per germline. The CDR3 consists of 16 residues. V was trimmed by 5 bases and J by 5 bases, leaving 20 bases between them. The full variable domain, in which reference TRBV28 and TRBJ2-3 provide the parts outside the CDR3, is DVKVTQSSRYLVKRTGEKVFLECVQDMDHENMFWYRQDPGLGLRLIYFSYDVKMKEKGDIPEGYSVSREKKERFSLILESASTNQTSMYLCASSLPGRGGGDTQYFGPGTRLTVL.

The CDR3 nucleotides read TGTGCCAGCAGCGACTCCACTACCTCTTCTCGCCTCGAGCAGTACTTC. This encodes CASSDSTTSSRLEQYF. The J gene is TRBJ2-7, the V gene TRBV5-4; D unclear. Germline CDR1 reads SGHNT; CDR2 reads YYREEE (reference sequence). V lost 4 bases and J 6 bases, leaving 23 bases between the germline ends. CDR3 size: 16 residues. The entire variable domain, with the rest obtained from reference TRBV5-4 and TRBJ2-7, is as follows: ETGVTQSPTHLIKTRGQQVTLRCSSQSGHNTVSWYQQALGQGPQFIFQYYREEENGRGNFPPRFSGLQFPNYSSELNVNALELDDSALYLCASSDSTTSSRLEQYFGPGTRLTVT.